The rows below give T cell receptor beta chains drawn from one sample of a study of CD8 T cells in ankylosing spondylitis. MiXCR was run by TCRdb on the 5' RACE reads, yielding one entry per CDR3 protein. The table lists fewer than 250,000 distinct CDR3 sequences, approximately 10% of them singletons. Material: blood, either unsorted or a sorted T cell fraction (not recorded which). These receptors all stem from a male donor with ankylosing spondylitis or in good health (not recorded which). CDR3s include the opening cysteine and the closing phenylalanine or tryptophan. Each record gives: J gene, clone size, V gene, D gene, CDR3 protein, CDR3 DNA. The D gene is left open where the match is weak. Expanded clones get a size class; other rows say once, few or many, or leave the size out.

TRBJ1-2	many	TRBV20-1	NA	CSARDGEGVVGYTF	TGCAGTGCTAGAGATGGTGAAGGGGTGGTAGGCTACACCTTC
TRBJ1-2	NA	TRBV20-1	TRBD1	CSARVQGIYGYTF	TGCAGTGCTAGGGTACAGGGGATCTATGGCTACACCTTC
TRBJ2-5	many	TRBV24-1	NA	CATHQRASEETQYF	TGTGCCACCCACCAAAGGGCAAGTGAAGAGACCCAGTACTTC
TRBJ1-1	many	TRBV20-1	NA	CSARDSMNTEAFF	TGCAGTGCTAGAGATTCGATGAACACTGAAGCTTTCTTT
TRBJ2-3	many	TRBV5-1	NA	CASHPTAGDTDTQYF	TGCGCCAGCCACCCAACCGCCGGGGACACAGATACGCAGTATTTT
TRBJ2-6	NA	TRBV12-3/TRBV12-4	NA	CASSSTFWSEANVLTF	TGTGCCAGCAGTTCGACTTTTTGGTCTGAGGCCAACGTCCTGACTTTC
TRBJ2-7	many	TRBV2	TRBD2	CASSTGGSYEQYF	TGTGCCAGCAGTACGGGGGGATCCTACGAGCAGTACTTC
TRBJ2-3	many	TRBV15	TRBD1	CATRPGTGDWDTQYF	TGTGCCACCAGACCCGGGACAGGGGATTGGGATACGCAGTATTTT
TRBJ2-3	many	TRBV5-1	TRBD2	CASSLALAGRTDTQYF	TGCGCCAGCAGCTTGGCACTAGCGGGGCGCACAGATACGCAGTATTTT
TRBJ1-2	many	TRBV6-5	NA	CASSFRLPDGYTF	TGTGCCAGCAGTTTCCGCCTACCCGATGGCTACACCTTC
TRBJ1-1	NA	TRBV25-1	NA	CASSEYGGLRSTEAFF	TGTGCCAGCAGTGAATATGGCGGTCTGAGGAGCACTGAAGCTTTCTTT
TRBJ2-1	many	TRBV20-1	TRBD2	CSAIRIGLAGSLENEQFF	TGCAGTGCTATTCGAATCGGACTAGCGGGTAGTCTTGAGAATGAGCAGTTCTTC
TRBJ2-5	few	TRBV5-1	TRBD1	CASSLRDRGKETQYF	TGCGCCAGCAGCTTAAGGGACAGGGGGAAAGAGACCCAGTACTTC
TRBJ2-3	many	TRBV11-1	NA	CASSPLPRTKQTKDNTDTQYF	TGTGCCAGCAGCCCCTTACCGAGGACTAAGCAGACTAAGGATAACACAGATACGCAGTATTTT
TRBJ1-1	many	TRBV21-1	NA	CASSKRSFF	TGTGCCAGCAGCAAACGATCTTTCTTT
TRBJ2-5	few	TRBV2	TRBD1	CAGQGVIETQYF	TGTGCCGGACAGGGGGTAATCGAGACCCAGTACTTC
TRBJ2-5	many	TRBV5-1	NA	CASSLALEGWKTQYF	TGCGCCAGCAGCTTGGCACTGGAGGGGTGGAAGACCCAGTACTTC
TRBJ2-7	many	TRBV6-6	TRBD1	CASGTGGYEQYF	TGTGCCAGCGGAACAGGGGGCTACGAGCAGTACTTC
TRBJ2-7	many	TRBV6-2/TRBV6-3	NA	CASSYWQGQLNEQYF	TGTGCCAGCAGTTACTGGCAGGGGCAACTGAACGAGCAGTACTTC
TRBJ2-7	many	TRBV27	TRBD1	CASYRRGQASYEQYF	TGTGCCAGCTATCGTCGGGGACAGGCATCCTACGAGCAGTACTTC
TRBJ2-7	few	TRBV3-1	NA	CASSQLGVNHF	TGTGCCAGCAGCCAACTCGGGGTCAACCACTTC
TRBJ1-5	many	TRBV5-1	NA	CASSLAPGAQQPQHF	TGCGCCAGCAGCTTGGCTCCAGGGGCTCAGCAGCCCCAGCATTTT
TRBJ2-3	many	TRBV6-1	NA	CASSERPSTDTQYF	TGTGCCAGCAGTGAACGGCCCAGCACAGATACGCAGTATTTT
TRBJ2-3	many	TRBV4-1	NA	CASSQKWGTGHDTQYF	TGCGCCAGCAGCCAAAAATGGGGGACGGGCCACGATACGCAGTATTTT
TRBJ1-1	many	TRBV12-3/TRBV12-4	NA	CASSLSRITEAFF	TGTGCCAGCAGTTTATCCCGGATCACTGAAGCTTTCTTT
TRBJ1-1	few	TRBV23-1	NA	CASSQVEGNTEAFF	TGCGCCAGCAGTCAGGTGGAAGGGAACACTGAAGCTTTCTTT
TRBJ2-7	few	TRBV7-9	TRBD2	CASSLVVTSTYEQYF	TGTGCCAGCAGCTTAGTCGTGACTAGCACCTACGAGCAGTACTTC
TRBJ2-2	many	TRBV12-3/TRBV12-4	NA	CASSPLGANTGELFF	TGTGCCAGCAGTCCACTGGGAGCGAACACCGGGGAGCTGTTTTTT
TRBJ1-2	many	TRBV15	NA	CATSRDRGAGYGYTF	TGTGCCACCAGCAGAGATAGGGGGGCAGGGTATGGCTACACCTTC